This TCR beta chain was captured in a study of Graves' ophthalmopathy and Graves' hyperthyroidism. Study-wide findings and caveats: Ophthalmopathy progression predictions by the model showed about 72% specificity and 70.59% sensitivity.

Germline-derived CDR1 and CDR2 are GTSNPN and SVGIG (reference sequence). The CDR3 length is 15 residues. Patients were left out if they had other autoimmune diseases, uncontrolled infections, pregnancy or lactation. The study amplified TCR beta CDR3 regions using RNA transcripts. After a first-round RT-PCR with HTBI primers, a second-round multiplex PCR was run. TCRdb analysed the multiplex PCR reads with MiXCR anew, one entry per CDR3 protein. The sample lists about 340,000 distinct CDR3 sequences, roughly 16% occurring once. A note on this clonotype: Its antigen is currently unknown. An end of the junction does not agree with germline; a read error may underlie this.

The chain employs TRBV30 and TRBJ1-5; D is undetermined. The clonotype comes from an adult man with Graves' ophthalmopathy. The sequenced sample was peripheral blood. The CDR3 nucleotides are TGTGCCTGGAGTGGTTTCGCACGGAGCAATCAGCCCCAGCGTTTT. Residues: CAWSGFARSNQPQRF.